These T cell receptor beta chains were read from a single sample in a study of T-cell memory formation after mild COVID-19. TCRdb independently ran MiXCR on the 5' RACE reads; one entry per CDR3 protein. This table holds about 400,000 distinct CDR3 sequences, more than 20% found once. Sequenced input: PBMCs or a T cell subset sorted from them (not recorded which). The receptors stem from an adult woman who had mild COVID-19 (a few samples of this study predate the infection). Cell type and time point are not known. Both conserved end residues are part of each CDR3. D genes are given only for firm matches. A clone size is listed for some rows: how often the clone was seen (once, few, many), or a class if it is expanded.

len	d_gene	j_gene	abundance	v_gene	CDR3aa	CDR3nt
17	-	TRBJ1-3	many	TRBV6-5	CASSYSRRSYSGNTIYF	TGTGCCAGCAGTTACTCGAGGCGGTCGTACTCTGGAAACACCATATATTTT
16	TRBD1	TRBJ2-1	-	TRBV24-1	CATSDQNRGQYNEQFF	TGTGCCACCAGTGATCAAAACAGGGGGCAGTACAATGAGCAGTTCTTC
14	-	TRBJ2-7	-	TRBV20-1	CSASARTTGYEQYF	TGCAGTGCTAGCGCCCGGACTACAGGCTACGAGCAGTACTTC
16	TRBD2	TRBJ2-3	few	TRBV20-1	CSARQLARASTDTQYF	TGCAGTGCTAGACAACTAGCGAGAGCTAGCACAGATACGCAGTATTTT
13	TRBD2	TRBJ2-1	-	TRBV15	CATSRIAGEEQFF	TGTGCCACCAGCAGAATAGCGGGGGAAGAGCAGTTCTTC
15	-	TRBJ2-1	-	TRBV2	CASSGERSSYNEQFF	TGTGCCAGCAGTGGAGAGCGGAGCTCCTACAATGAGCAGTTCTTC
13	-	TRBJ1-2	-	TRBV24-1	CATRSSDNYGYTF	TGTGCCACCAGATCCTCGGACAACTATGGCTACACCTTC
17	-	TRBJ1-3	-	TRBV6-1	CASSELPSGAGGNTIYF	TGTGCCAGCAGTGAACTACCCTCAGGGGCCGGCGGAAACACCATATATTTT
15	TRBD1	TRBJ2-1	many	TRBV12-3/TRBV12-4	CASSPYRGSYNEQFF	TGTGCCAGCAGCCCCTACAGGGGATCCTACAATGAGCAGTTCTTC
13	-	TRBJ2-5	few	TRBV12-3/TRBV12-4	CASSLWGSETQYF	TGTGCCAGCAGTTTGTGGGGGTCAGAGACCCAGTACTTC
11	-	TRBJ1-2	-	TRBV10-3	CAIRGDYGYTF	TGTGCCATCAGAGGGGACTATGGCTACACCTTC
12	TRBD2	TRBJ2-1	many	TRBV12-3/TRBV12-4	CASGTGGNEQFF	TGTGCCAGCGGGACGGGGGGCAATGAGCAGTTCTTC
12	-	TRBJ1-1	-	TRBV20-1	CSARNGGTEAFF	TGCAGTGCTAGAAATGGGGGCACTGAAGCTTTCTTT
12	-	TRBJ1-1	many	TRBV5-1	CASSLVGTEAFF	TGTGCCAGCAGCTTAGTGGGAACTGAAGCTTTCTTT
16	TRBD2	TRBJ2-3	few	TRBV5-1	CASSATPGLGTDTQYF	TGCGCCAGCAGCGCAACTCCGGGACTAGGTACAGATACGCAGTATTTT
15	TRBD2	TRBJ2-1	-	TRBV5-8	CASSRGLAGGYEQFF	TGTGCCAGCAGCAGGGGGCTAGCGGGAGGGTATGAGCAGTTCTTC
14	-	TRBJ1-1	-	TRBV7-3	CASSLSSGNTEAFF	TGTGCCAGCAGCTTATCCTCGGGGAACACTGAAGCTTTCTTT
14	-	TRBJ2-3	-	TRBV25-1	CASSESGGADTQYF	TGTGCCAGCAGTGAGTCGGGCGGGGCAGATACGCAGTATTTT
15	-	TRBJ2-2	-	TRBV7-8	CASTQIGGRVGELFF	TGTGCCAGCACCCAAATCGGGGGGCGCGTCGGGGAGCTGTTTTTT
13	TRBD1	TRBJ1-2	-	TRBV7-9	CASRHDRGYGYTF	TGTGCCAGCAGACATGACAGGGGCTATGGCTACACCTTC
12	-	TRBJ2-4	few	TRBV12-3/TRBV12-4	CATGEYINIQYF	TGTGCCACTGGGGAGTATATCAACATTCAGTACTTC
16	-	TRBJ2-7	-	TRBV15	CATSPSVREISYEQYF	TGTGCCACCAGTCCCAGTGTTCGGGAGATCTCCTACGAGCAGTACTTC
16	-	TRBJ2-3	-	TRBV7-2	CASIPPGLLGTDTQYF	TGTGCCAGCATCCCCCCGGGACTGCTGGGCACAGATACGCAGTATTTT
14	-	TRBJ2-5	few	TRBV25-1	CASSEGRTQETQYF	TGTGCCAGCAGTGAGGGGCGGACCCAAGAGACCCAGTACTTC
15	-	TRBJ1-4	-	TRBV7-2	CASSLGWEINEKLFF	TGTGCCAGCAGCTTAGGTTGGGAGATTAATGAAAAACTGTTTTTT
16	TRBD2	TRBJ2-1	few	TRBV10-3	CAISESGSGGGNEQFF	TGTGCCATCAGTGAGTCCGGTAGCGGGGGGGGAAATGAGCAGTTCTTC
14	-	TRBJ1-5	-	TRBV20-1	CSAVEDSSNQPQHF	TGCAGTGCCGTTGAGGACAGTAGCAATCAGCCCCAGCATTTT
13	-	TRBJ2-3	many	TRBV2	CASSFLPTDTQYF	TGTGCCAGCAGTTTCCTCCCCACAGATACGCAGTATTTT
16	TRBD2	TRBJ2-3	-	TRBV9	CASSVDGGEGTDTQYF	TGTGCCAGCAGCGTAGACGGGGGGGAAGGCACAGATACGCAGTATTTT
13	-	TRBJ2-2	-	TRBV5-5	CASSLGAAGELFF	TGTGCCAGCAGCTTGGGGGCGGCCGGGGAGCTGTTTTTT
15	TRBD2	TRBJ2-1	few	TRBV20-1	CSAPLGLAGADEQFF	TGCAGTGCTCCCCTTGGCCTAGCGGGAGCAGATGAGCAGTTCTTC
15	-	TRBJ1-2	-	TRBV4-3	CASSQDEGGNYGYTF	TGCGCCAGCAGCCAAGACGAGGGAGGCAACTATGGCTACACCTTC
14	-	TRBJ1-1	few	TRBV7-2	CASRPGTVNTEAFF	TGTGCCAGCAGGCCCGGGACCGTGAACACTGAAGCTTTCTTT
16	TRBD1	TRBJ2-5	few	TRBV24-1	CATSDFGGTGQETQYF	TGTGCCACCAGTGATTTCGGTGGGACAGGCCAAGAGACCCAGTACTTC
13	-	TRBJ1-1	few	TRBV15	CATSSDRDTEAFF	TGTGCCACCAGCAGTGATCGGGACACTGAAGCTTTCTTT
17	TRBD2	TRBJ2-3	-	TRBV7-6	CASSLGRTSGVGDTQYF	TGTGCCAGCAGCTTAGGACGGACTAGCGGGGTAGGAGATACGCAGTATTTT
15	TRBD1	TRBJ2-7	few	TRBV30	CAWRESGTAVYEQYF	TGTGCCTGGAGGGAGTCCGGGACAGCGGTCTACGAGCAGTACTTC
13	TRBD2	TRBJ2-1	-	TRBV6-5	CASSLLAADEQFF	TGTGCCAGCAGTTTACTAGCGGCGGATGAGCAGTTCTTC
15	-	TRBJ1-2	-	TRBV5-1	CASSLEPRGGGGYTF	TGCGCCAGCAGCTTGGAGCCTCGCGGAGGCGGAGGCTACACCTTC
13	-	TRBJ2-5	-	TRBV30	CAWTPPGKETQYF	TGTGCCTGGACTCCCCCAGGAAAAGAGACCCAGTACTTC
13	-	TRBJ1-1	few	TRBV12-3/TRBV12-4	CASSLRSGTEAFF	TGTGCCAGCAGTTTGAGAAGTGGCACTGAAGCTTTCTTT
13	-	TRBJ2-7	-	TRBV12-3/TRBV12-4	CASSRGILYEQYF	TGTGCCAGCAGTCGGGGCATCCTCTACGAGCAGTACTTC
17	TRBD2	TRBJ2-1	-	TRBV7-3	CASSLIGGGASYNEQFF	TGTGCCAGCAGCCTTATAGGCGGGGGGGCCTCCTACAATGAGCAGTTCTTC
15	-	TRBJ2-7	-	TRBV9	CASSVDTGWAYEQYF	TGTGCCAGCAGCGTAGATACAGGGTGGGCCTACGAGCAGTACTTC
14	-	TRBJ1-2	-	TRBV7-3	CASSLNAGGYGYTF	TGTGCCAGCAGCCTGAACGCGGGTGGCTATGGCTACACCTTC
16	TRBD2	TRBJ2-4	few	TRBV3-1	CASSPGTSGRWNIQYF	TGTGCCAGCAGCCCCGGGACTAGCGGGAGGTGGAACATTCAGTACTTC
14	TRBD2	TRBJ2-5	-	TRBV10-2	CASKETSGQETQYF	TGCGCCAGCAAGGAGACTAGCGGCCAAGAGACCCAGTACTTC
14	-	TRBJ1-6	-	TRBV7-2	CASRRASYNSPLHF	TGTGCCAGCAGGCGGGCCTCCTATAATTCACCCCTCCACTTT
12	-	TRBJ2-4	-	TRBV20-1	CSARDTPHIQYF	TGCAGTGCTAGAGATACCCCCCACATTCAGTACTTC
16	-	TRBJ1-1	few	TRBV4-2	CASSQDSTARATEAFF	TGTGCCAGCAGCCAAGATTCGACCGCTCGTGCCACTGAAGCTTTCTTT
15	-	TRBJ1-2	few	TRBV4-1	CASSQEIQGSYGYTF	TGCGCCAGCAGCCAAGAGATACAAGGGAGCTATGGCTACACCTTC
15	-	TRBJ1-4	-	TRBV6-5	CASSPLARADEKLFF	TGTGCCAGCAGTCCCCTCGCCAGGGCTGATGAAAAACTGTTTTTT
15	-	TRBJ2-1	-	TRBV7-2	CASSHAPGRRNEQFF	TGTGCCAGCAGTCATGCTCCCGGGCGCAGGAATGAGCAGTTCTTC
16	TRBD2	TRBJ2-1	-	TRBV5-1	CASSLGGLAEYNEQFF	TGCGCCAGCAGCTTGGGGGGACTAGCGGAGTACAATGAGCAGTTCTTC
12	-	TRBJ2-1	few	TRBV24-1	CATSDSGQEQFF	TGTGCCACCAGTGATTCGGGACAAGAGCAGTTCTTC